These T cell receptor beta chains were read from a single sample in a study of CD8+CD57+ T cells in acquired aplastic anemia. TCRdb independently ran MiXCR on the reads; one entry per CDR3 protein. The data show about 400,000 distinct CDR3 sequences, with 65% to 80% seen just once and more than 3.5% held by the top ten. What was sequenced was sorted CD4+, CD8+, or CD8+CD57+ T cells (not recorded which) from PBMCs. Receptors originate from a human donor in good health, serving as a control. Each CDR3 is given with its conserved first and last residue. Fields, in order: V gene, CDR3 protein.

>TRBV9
CASSPQGDSPPHF
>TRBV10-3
CATREPGRVGQETQYF
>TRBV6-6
CASRIVRGQETQYF
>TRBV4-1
CASSQIIGNYGYTF
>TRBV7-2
CASSTGTVNYGYTYF
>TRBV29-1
CSVGGTGTGDTQYF
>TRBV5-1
CASSFGAGKGNTIYF
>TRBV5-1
CASTLLGDSGANVLTF
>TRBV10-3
CAILQAGGYGYTF
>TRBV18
CASSPPGLAGGNEQFF
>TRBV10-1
CASSEWGTGARYEQYF
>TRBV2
CATSPRPDYNTPPHF
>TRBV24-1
CATGTGGVETQYF
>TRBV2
CASSYTTGYCHTQYF
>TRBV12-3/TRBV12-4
CASSLAMRGLAHDQYF
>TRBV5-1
CASSITGQGQTNTGELFF
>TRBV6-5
CASNRGQGTGYTF
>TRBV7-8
CASSLAVTGTNEQFF
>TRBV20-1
CSARERNSTLLNSYEQYF
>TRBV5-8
CASRLGQGRGNSPLHF
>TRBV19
CASRSGQGRADTQYF
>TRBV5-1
CASSLDRDPTTQYF
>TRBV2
CASSPEFFDTGETSF
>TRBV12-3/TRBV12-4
CASSPGLAGHPETQYF
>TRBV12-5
CASGLAHGDSEGEAFF
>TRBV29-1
CSSKRGNGNTQYF
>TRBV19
CASSIAGGGTDTQYF
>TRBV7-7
CASSPTSTEIKDTQYF
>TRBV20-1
CSAKLRRQGYTF
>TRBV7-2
CASSLSGRGAVFRF
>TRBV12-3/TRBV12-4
CASSYSSSGEETQYF
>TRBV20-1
CSAERGGTYGANVLTF
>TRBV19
CASFRRGRDGYTF
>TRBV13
CASSGVGGRAVWQYF
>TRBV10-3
CAISRDTSSANGYTF
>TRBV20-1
CSARGTSGHNEQFF
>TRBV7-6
CASSKRQGAGEQF
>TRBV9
CASSKESRGKGNTIYF
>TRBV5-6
CASKPDLAAGELFF
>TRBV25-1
CASSELGGTGGNEQFF
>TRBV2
CASSTTDREETQYF
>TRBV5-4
CASSLQGADTPLHF
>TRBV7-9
CASSPRGGLWLHLVLTF
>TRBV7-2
CASTRSGGGPGERHF
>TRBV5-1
CASSLKGLNPEAFF
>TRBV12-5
CASRPARVRPTYQPQHF